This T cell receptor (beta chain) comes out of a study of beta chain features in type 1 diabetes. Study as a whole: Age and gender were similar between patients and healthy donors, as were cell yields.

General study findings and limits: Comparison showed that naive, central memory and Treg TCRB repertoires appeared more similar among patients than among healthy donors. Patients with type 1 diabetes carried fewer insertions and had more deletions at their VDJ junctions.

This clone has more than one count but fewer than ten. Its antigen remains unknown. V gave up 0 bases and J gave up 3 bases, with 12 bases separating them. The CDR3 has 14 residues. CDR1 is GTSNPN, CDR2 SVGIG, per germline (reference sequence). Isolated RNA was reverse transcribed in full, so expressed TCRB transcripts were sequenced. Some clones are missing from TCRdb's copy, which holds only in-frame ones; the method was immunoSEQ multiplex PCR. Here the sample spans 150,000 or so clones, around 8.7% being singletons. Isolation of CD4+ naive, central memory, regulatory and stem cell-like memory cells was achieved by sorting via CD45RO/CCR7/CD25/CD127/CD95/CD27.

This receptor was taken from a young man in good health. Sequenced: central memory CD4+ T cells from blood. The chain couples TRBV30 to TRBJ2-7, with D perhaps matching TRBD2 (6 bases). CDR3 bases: TGTGCCTGGAGTGTCCGGGGACTTAACTACGAGCAGTACTTC. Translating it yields CAWSVRGLNYEQYF.